These T cell receptor beta chains were read from a single sample in a study of CD8 T cells in Susac syndrome. TCRdb reprocessed the immunoSEQ multiplex PCR reads via MiXCR and lists one record per CDR3 protein. The sample carries 170,000 or so distinct CDR3 sequences, about 94% recorded once. The sample taken for sequencing was CD4+ T cells from PBMCs. Receptors were obtained from a human donor with Susac syndrome. The CDR3 runs from the conserved cysteine through the conserved F or W. A D gene is named only where the DNA matches it firmly. Rows may omit the clone size; those that give it use once, few, many or a size class.

clone size: -; J gene: TRBJ2-3; D gene: TRBD2; V gene: TRBV27; CDR3 DNA: TGTGCCAGCATCATGTCCGGGGGGACTACGCAGTATTTT; CDR3 protein: CASIMSGGTTQYF
clone size: -; J gene: TRBJ2-1; D gene: TRBD2; V gene: TRBV20-1; CDR3 DNA: TGCAGTGCGACACATTTTAGCGGGAGTAGCAATGAGCAGTTCTTC; CDR3 protein: CSATHFSGSSNEQFF
clone size: -; J gene: TRBJ2-5; D gene: -; V gene: TRBV7-2; CDR3 DNA: TGTGCCAGCAGCTTAGTCAGTATAGAGACCCAGTACTTC; CDR3 protein: CASSLVSIETQYF
clone size: once; J gene: TRBJ1-2; D gene: -; V gene: TRBV29-1; CDR3 DNA: TGCAGCGTGAGTCTTCCAGGGTACTATGGCTACACCTTC; CDR3 protein: CSVSLPGYYGYTF
clone size: once; J gene: TRBJ2-1; D gene: TRBD2; V gene: TRBV24-1; CDR3 DNA: TGTGCCACCAGTGACCGAGGACTAGCGGGAGACAATGAGCAGTTCTTC; CDR3 protein: CATSDRGLAGDNEQFF
clone size: once; J gene: TRBJ2-3; D gene: -; V gene: TRBV28; CDR3 DNA: TGTGCCAGCAGTTGGTGGGAAGCTGGCGGCACAGATACGCAGTATTTT; CDR3 protein: CASSWWEAGGTDTQYF
clone size: -; J gene: TRBJ1-4; D gene: -; V gene: TRBV20-1; CDR3 DNA: TGCAGTGCCCCAGGGGACACTACAACTAATGAAAAACTGTTTTTT; CDR3 protein: CSAPGDTTTNEKLFF
clone size: once; J gene: TRBJ1-2; D gene: TRBD1; V gene: TRBV12-3/TRBV12-4; CDR3 DNA: TGTGCCAGCAGTGCCCGGGACAGGGAGAATGGCTACACCTTC; CDR3 protein: CASSARDRENGYTF
clone size: -; J gene: TRBJ1-6; D gene: -; V gene: TRBV23-1; CDR3 DNA: TGCGCCAGCCCCACGGCCGTGAGCTCCTATAATTCACCCCTCCACTTT; CDR3 protein: CASPTAVSSYNSPLHF
clone size: -; J gene: TRBJ2-3; D gene: TRBD2; V gene: TRBV7-8; CDR3 DNA: TGTGCCAGCAGCAAACTAGCGGGTATTACCCCAGATACGCAGTATTTT; CDR3 protein: CASSKLAGITPDTQYF
clone size: -; J gene: TRBJ1-1; D gene: -; V gene: TRBV12-3/TRBV12-4; CDR3 DNA: TGTGCCAGCAGGTCGACAGTGAACACTGAAGCTTTCTTT; CDR3 protein: CASRSTVNTEAFF
clone size: once; J gene: TRBJ2-7; D gene: -; V gene: TRBV30; CDR3 DNA: TGTGCCTGGAGTCAGGGGGGGAGCTCCTACGAGCAGTACTTC; CDR3 protein: CAWSQGGSSYEQYF
clone size: once; J gene: TRBJ2-3; D gene: -; V gene: TRBV20-1; CDR3 DNA: TGCAGTGCTAGAGACCCACTGGGGGAGGCTGGCACAGATACGCAGTATTTT; CDR3 protein: CSARDPLGEAGTDTQYF
clone size: -; J gene: TRBJ1-2; D gene: -; V gene: TRBV9; CDR3 DNA: TGTGCCAGCAGCGTGTGGGGGGGCTATGGCTACACCTTC; CDR3 protein: CASSVWGGYGYTF
clone size: -; J gene: TRBJ2-5; D gene: -; V gene: TRBV24-1; CDR3 DNA: TGTGCCACCAGTGACAAGCGAGGGACCCAGTACTTC; CDR3 protein: CATSDKRGTQYF
clone size: -; J gene: TRBJ2-1; D gene: -; V gene: TRBV3-1; CDR3 DNA: TGTGCCAGCAGCCAAACGGGCGGGGACAATGAGCAGTTCTTC; CDR3 protein: CASSQTGGDNEQFF
clone size: -; J gene: TRBJ2-1; D gene: TRBD2; V gene: TRBV29-1; CDR3 DNA: TGCAGCGTTGCGGCTAGCGGGTACAATGAGCAGTTCTTC; CDR3 protein: CSVAASGYNEQFF
clone size: -; J gene: TRBJ2-5; D gene: TRBD2; V gene: TRBV20-1; CDR3 DNA: TGCAGTGCTAGACATAGCGGGAGAATGGAGACCCAGTACTTC; CDR3 protein: CSARHSGRMETQYF
clone size: -; J gene: TRBJ2-5; D gene: -; V gene: TRBV20-1; CDR3 DNA: TGCAGTGCTAGAGGGGCGGTTTTGGAGACCCAGTACTTC; CDR3 protein: CSARGAVLETQYF
clone size: -; J gene: TRBJ2-7; D gene: TRBD2; V gene: TRBV3-1; CDR3 DNA: TGTGCCAGCAGCCAAGGACTAGCGGGAACCTACGAGCAGTACTTC; CDR3 protein: CASSQGLAGTYEQYF
clone size: once; J gene: TRBJ2-2; D gene: -; V gene: TRBV19; CDR3 DNA: TGTGCCAGTAGTATAGCGTATCCCGGGGAGCTGTTTTTT; CDR3 protein: CASSIAYPGELFF
clone size: -; J gene: TRBJ1-5; D gene: -; V gene: TRBV19; CDR3 DNA: TGTGCCAGTAGTGAGGGGCTTAGCAATCAGCCCCAGCATTTT; CDR3 protein: CASSEGLSNQPQHF
clone size: -; J gene: TRBJ2-1; D gene: -; V gene: TRBV7-9; CDR3 DNA: TGTGCCAGCAGCCGCGCCGGGACCTCTATGAATGGGAATGAGCAGTTCTTC; CDR3 protein: CASSRAGTSMNGNEQFF
clone size: -; J gene: TRBJ2-3; D gene: -; V gene: TRBV2; CDR3 DNA: TGTGCCAGCATTCTAGATACGCAGTATTTT; CDR3 protein: CASILDTQYF
clone size: -; J gene: TRBJ1-5; D gene: -; V gene: TRBV12-3/TRBV12-4; CDR3 DNA: TGTGCCAGCAGTTTGGGACGTCGCAATCAGCCCCAGCATTTT; CDR3 protein: CASSLGRRNQPQHF
clone size: -; J gene: TRBJ2-6; D gene: -; V gene: TRBV18; CDR3 DNA: TGTGCCAGCTCACTGGACAGTCCCGGGACCAACGTCCTGACTTTC; CDR3 protein: CASSLDSPGTNVLTF
clone size: -; J gene: TRBJ2-3; D gene: -; V gene: TRBV15; CDR3 DNA: TGTGCCACCAGCAGAGATTTCGACTACGATACGCAGTATTTT; CDR3 protein: CATSRDFDYDTQYF
clone size: -; J gene: TRBJ2-7; D gene: -; V gene: TRBV9; CDR3 DNA: TGTGCCAGCAGCGTAGGTCAGTTCGGCGCCTACGAGCAGTACTTC; CDR3 protein: CASSVGQFGAYEQYF
clone size: -; J gene: TRBJ1-3; D gene: -; V gene: TRBV10-2; CDR3 DNA: TGCGCCAGCCAGGGGCAGGGTGGAAACACCATATATTTT; CDR3 protein: CASQGQGGNTIYF
clone size: -; J gene: TRBJ1-1; D gene: TRBD1; V gene: TRBV7-8; CDR3 DNA: TGTGCCAGCAGCTTATCGGACAGGGCGGGCACTGAAGCTTTCTTT; CDR3 protein: CASSLSDRAGTEAFF
clone size: few; J gene: TRBJ2-5; D gene: -; V gene: TRBV14; CDR3 DNA: TGTGCCAGCAGCCTCGAACAAGAGACCCAGTACTTC; CDR3 protein: CASSLEQETQYF
clone size: -; J gene: TRBJ2-7; D gene: TRBD1; V gene: TRBV28; CDR3 DNA: TGTGCCAGCAGAGAGGACAGGGGGCGCGACGAGCAGTACTTC; CDR3 protein: CASREDRGRDEQYF
clone size: -; J gene: TRBJ2-3; D gene: -; V gene: TRBV7-8; CDR3 DNA: TGTGCCAGCAGCATCTCCGGGGGGCCCAGCACAGATACGCAGTATTTT; CDR3 protein: CASSISGGPSTDTQYF
clone size: -; J gene: TRBJ1-1; D gene: TRBD1; V gene: TRBV7-2; CDR3 DNA: TGTGCCAGCAGCTTAACCGGACGCAGGGGGCGAGAACGAGCTTTCTTT; CDR3 protein: CASSLTGRRGRERAFF
clone size: -; J gene: TRBJ2-7; D gene: TRBD2; V gene: TRBV5-1; CDR3 DNA: TGCGCCAGCAGCTTGGGGACTAGCGTCGGGGAGCAGTACTTC; CDR3 protein: CASSLGTSVGEQYF
clone size: -; J gene: TRBJ1-4; D gene: -; V gene: TRBV20-1; CDR3 DNA: TGCAGTGCTCGGGGTCCTACAACTAATGAAAAACTGTTTTTT; CDR3 protein: CSARGPTTNEKLFF
clone size: -; J gene: TRBJ1-1; D gene: TRBD1; V gene: TRBV28; CDR3 DNA: TGTGCCACCGACAGGGGACCTGAAGCTTTCTTT; CDR3 protein: CATDRGPEAFF
clone size: -; J gene: TRBJ2-6; D gene: -; V gene: TRBV20-1; CDR3 DNA: TGCAGTGCTAGTCTGTTGGGGGATGGAGGGGCCAACGTCCTGACTTTC; CDR3 protein: CSASLLGDGGANVLTF
clone size: -; J gene: TRBJ2-3; D gene: TRBD2; V gene: TRBV7-3; CDR3 DNA: TGTGCCAGCAATAGGGGAACTAGCGGGGGCCTCAGCACAGATACGCAGTATTTT; CDR3 protein: CASNRGTSGGLSTDTQYF
clone size: -; J gene: TRBJ1-1; D gene: -; V gene: TRBV2; CDR3 DNA: TGTGCCAGCAGCGGCGACAGGCCCACTGAAGCTTTCTTT; CDR3 protein: CASSGDRPTEAFF
clone size: once; J gene: TRBJ2-7; D gene: TRBD2; V gene: TRBV6-2/TRBV6-3; CDR3 DNA: TGTGCCAGCACTAGCGGGCTATCCTACGAGCAGTACTTC; CDR3 protein: CASTSGLSYEQYF